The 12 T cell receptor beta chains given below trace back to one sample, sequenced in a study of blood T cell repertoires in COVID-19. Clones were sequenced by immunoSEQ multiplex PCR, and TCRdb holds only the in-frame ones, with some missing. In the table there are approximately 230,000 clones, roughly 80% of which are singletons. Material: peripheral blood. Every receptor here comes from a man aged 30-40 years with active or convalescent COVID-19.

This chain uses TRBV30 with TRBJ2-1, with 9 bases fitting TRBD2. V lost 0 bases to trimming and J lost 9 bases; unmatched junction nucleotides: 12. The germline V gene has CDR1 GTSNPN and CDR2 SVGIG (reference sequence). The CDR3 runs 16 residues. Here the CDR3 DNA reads TGTGCCTGGAGTGTACGCGGGGGGGCCTCTCGCGGTGAGCAGTTCTTC. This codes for CAWSVRGGASRGEQFF.

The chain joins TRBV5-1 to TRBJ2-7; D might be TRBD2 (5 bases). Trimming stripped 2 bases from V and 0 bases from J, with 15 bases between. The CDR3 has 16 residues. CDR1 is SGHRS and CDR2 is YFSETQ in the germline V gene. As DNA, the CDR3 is TGCGCCAGCAGCTTAATCCCCGGGGAAAGCTCCTACGAGCAGTACTTC. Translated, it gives CASSLIPGESSYEQYF.

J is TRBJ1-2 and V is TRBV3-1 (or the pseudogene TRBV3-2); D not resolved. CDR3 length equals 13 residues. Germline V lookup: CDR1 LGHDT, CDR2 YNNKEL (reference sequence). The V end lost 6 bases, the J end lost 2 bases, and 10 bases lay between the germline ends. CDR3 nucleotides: TGTGCCAGCAGTCACGACAAGAACTATGGCTACACCTTC. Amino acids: CASSHDKNYGYTF.

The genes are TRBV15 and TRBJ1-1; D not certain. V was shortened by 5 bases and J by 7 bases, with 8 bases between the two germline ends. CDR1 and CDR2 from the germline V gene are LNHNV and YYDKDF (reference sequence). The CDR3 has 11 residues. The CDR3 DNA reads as TGTGCCACCAGCGGCGGCTTTGAAGCTTTCTTT. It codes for CATSGGFEAFF.

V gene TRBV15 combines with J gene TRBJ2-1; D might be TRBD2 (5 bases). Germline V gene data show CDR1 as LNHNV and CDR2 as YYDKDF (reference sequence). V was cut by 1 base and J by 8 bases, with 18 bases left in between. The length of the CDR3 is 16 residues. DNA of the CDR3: TGTGCCACCAGCAGAGGGTCCGGGGTGGGTGGAGATGAGCAGTTCTTC. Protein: CATSRGSGVGGDEQFF.

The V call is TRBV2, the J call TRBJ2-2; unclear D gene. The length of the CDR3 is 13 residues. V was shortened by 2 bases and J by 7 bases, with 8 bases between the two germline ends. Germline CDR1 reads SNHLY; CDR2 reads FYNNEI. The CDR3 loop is CASSEREVGELFF. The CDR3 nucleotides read TGTGCCAGCAGTGAAAGAGAAGTCGGGGAGCTGTTTTTT.

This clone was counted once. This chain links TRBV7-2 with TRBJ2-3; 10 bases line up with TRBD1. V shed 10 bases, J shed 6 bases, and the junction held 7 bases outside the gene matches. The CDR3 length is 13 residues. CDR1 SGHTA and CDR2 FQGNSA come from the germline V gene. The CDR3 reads CAIRTGGRDTQYF. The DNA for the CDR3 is TGTGCCATTCGGACAGGGGGAAGGGATACGCAGTATTTT.

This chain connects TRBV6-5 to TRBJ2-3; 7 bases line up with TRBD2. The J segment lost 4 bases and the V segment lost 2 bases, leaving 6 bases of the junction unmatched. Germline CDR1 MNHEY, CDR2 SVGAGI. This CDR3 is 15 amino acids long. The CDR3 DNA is TGTGCCAGCAGTTACGGCGGGAGTGGAGCAGATACGCAGTATTTT. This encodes CASSYGGSGADTQYF.

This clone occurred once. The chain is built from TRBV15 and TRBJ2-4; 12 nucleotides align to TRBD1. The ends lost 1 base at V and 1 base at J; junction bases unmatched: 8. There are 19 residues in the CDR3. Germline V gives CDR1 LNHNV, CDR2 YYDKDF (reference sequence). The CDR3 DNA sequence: TGTGCCACCAGCAGAGGACCGGGACAGGGGGCTCAGGCCAAAAACATTCAGTACTTC. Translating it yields CATSRGPGQGAQAKNIQYF. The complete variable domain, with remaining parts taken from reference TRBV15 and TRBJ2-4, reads DAMVIQNPRYQVTQFGKPVTLSCSQTLNHNVMYWYQQKSSQAPKLLFHYYDKDFNNEADTPDNFQSRRPNTSFCFLDIRSPGLGDTAMYLCATSRGPGQGAQAKNIQYFGAGTRLSVL.

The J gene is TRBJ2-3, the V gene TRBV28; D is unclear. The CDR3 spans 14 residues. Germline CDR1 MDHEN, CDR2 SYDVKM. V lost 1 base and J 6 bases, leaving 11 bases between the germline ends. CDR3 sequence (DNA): TGTGCCAGCAGTTTATTGGCTAGTAGGGATACGCAGTATTTT. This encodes CASSLLASRDTQYF.

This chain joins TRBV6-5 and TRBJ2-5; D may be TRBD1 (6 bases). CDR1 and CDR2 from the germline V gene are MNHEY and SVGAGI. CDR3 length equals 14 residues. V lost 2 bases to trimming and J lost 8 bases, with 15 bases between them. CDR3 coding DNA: TGTGCCAGCAGTTACACGGGACAAGGGGCCACCCAGTACTTC. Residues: CASSYTGQGATQYF.

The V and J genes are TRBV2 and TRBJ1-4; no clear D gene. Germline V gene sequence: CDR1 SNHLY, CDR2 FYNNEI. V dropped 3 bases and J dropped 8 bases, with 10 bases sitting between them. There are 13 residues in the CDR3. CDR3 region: CASSEGGREKLFF. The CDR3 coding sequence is TGTGCCAGCAGTGAGGGAGGTCGAGAAAAACTGTTTTTT.